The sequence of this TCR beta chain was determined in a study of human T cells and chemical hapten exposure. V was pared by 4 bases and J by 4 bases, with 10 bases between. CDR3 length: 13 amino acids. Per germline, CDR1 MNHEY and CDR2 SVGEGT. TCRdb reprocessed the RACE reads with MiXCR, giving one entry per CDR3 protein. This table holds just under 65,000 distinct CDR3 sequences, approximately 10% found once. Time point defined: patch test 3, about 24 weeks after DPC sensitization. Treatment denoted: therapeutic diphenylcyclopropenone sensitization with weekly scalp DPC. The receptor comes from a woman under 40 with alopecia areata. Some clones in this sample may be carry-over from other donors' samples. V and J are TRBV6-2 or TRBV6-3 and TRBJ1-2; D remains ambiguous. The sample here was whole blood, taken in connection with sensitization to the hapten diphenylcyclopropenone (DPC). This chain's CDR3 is CASSWEAAYGYTF. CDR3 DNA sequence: TGTGCCAGCAGTTGGGAGGCAGCCTATGGCTACACCTTC.